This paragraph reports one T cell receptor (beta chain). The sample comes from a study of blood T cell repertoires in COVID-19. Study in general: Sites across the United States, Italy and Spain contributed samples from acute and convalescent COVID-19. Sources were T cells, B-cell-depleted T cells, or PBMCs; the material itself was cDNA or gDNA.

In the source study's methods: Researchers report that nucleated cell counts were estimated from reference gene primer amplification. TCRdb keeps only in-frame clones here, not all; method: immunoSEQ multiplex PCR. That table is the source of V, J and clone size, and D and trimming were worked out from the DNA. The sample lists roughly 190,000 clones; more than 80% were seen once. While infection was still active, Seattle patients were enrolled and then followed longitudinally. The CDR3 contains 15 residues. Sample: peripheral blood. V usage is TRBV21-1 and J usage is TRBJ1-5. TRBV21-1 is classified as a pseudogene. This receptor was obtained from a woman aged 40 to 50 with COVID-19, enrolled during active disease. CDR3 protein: CASSKVSGGNQPQHF. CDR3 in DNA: TGTGCCAGCAGCAAAGTCTCGGGGGGCAATCAGCCCCAGCATTTT.